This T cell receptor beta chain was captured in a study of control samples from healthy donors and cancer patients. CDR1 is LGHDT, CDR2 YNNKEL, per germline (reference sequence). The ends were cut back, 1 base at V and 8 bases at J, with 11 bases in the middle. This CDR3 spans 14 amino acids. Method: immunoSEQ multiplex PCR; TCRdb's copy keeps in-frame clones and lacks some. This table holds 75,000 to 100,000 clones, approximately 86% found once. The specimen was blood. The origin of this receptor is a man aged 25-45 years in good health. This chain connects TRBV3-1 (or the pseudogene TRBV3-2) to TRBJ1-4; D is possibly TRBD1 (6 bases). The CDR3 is CASSQGGQREKLFF. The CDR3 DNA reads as TGTGCCAGCAGCCAAGGAGGACAGCGCGAAAAACTGTTTTTT.